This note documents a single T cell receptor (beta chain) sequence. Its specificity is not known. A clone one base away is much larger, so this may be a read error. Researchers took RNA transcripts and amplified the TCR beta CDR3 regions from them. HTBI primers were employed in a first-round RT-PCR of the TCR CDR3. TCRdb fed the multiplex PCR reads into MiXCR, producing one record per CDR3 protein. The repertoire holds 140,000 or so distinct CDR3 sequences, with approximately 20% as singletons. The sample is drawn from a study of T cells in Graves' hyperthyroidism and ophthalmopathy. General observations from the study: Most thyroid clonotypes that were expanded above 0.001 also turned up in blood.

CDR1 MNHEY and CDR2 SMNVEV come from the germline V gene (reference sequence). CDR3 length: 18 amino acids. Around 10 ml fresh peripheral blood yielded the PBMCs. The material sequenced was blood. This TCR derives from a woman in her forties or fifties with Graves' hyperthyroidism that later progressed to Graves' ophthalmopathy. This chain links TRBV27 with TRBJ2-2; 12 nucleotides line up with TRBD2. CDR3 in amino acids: CASSSLAGGLGNTGELSF. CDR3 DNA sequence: TGTGCCAGCAGTTCGCTAGCGGGAGGGCTCGGGAACACCGGGGAGCTGTCTTTT.